One and the same sample provided the 17 T cell receptor beta chains below, sequenced in a study of T cell repertoires in cytomegalovirus infection (dated 2019 in TCRdb). For these TCRs, the target antigens are not known. TCRdb shows the sequencer as Illumina HiSeq 1500. TCRdb itself trimmed the public reads at Q25 with fastp, ran MiXCR and retained productive beta chains. Rows are unified per CDR3 protein, each entry keeping the most common DNA and genes. For this sample there are hundreds of thousands of distinct CDR3 sequences; about two fifths appear just once. Just under 45% of the sample belongs to the ten largest clones. This sample's treatment or condition label indicates: in vitro stimulation with specific CMV peptide epitopes to enrich CMV-specific T cells. The sample in question was cultured PBMCs, obtained from culture after CMV antigen stimulation. The source of these receptors is a human donor in good health (CMV status not recorded). Some clones in this sample may be carry-over from other donors' samples.

V is TRBV28 and J is TRBJ1-1, with 7 bases matching TRBD1. The CDR3 consists of 14 residues. CDR1 and CDR2 from the germline V gene are MDHEN and SYDVKM. V was pared by 5 bases and J by 5 bases, with 8 bases of the junction left unmatched. The CDR3 DNA follows: TGTGCCAGCAGTCAAGGGGGCTTTATTACTGAAGCTTTCTTT. It specifies CASSQGGFITEAFF.

V and J are TRBV28 and TRBJ2-7; TRBD1 agrees at 7 bases. The germline CDR1 and CDR2 sequences are MDHEN and SYDVKM. The CDR3 spans 13 residues. The trim removed 3 bases at V and 9 bases at J, leaving 8 bases unmatched. The CDR3 spells CASSLEDREGQYF. DNA of the CDR3: TGTGCCAGCAGTTTGGAAGACAGGGAAGGGCAGTACTTC. The whole variable domain, remainder taken from reference TRBV28 and TRBJ2-7, is DVKVTQSSRYLVKRTGEKVFLECVQDMDHENMFWYRQDPGLGLRLIYFSYDVKMKEKGDIPEGYSVSREKKERFSLILESASTNQTSMYLCASSLEDREGQYFGPGTRLTVT.

This clonotype was counted only a few times. In DNA, the CDR3 is TGTGCCAGCAGTACCGATGTCAGGGGGTACCAAGAGACCCAGTACTTC. It encodes CASSTDVRGYQETQYF. The chain couples TRBV6-1 to TRBJ2-5; 7 nucleotides line up with TRBD1. This CDR3 is built from 16 residues. J lost 0 bases, V lost 5 bases, and 9 bases had no gene match. Per the germline V gene, CDR1 is MNHNS and CDR2 is SASEGT.

This sequence joins TRBV7-2 and TRBJ1-2; D uncertain. With 1 base removed from V and 4 bases from J, the gap between germline ends came to 13 bases. This CDR3 comprises 15 residues. In germline, CDR1 is SGHTA, CDR2 FQGNSA. In nucleotides, the CDR3 is TGTGCCAGCAGCTTAGGAGTCGGACCAGCCTATGGCTACACCTTC. This codes for CASSLGVGPAYGYTF.

In its sample, this clonotype was seen once. This chain connects TRBV6-8 to TRBJ2-1; no firm D call. This CDR3 spans 14 amino acids. Looked up from germline, CDR1 is MNHGY and CDR2 is SAAAGT. Trimming left V 5 bases short and J 7 bases short, with 15 bases between. The DNA for the CDR3 is TGTGCCAGCAGTCAACGGACCCCCCCTAATGAGCAGTTCTTC. It is translated as CASSQRTPPNEQFF.

This chain joins TRBV7-6 and TRBJ2-7, with D unresolved. Germline CDR1 and CDR2: SGHVS and FNYEAQ. V lost 1 base to trimming and J lost 4 bases, with 11 bases between them. CDR3 size: 14 residues. CDR3 sequence reads: CASSLGSWKYEQYF. The DNA for the CDR3 is TGTGCCAGCAGCTTAGGGTCGTGGAAGTACGAGCAGTACTTC.

Many counts were recorded for this clonotype. The chain has TRBV7-2 and TRBJ2-7; D unresolved. Trimming cost V 0 bases and J 0 bases, with 3 bases left between them. The CDR3 extends over 13 amino acids. Per the germline V gene, CDR1 is SGHTA and CDR2 is FQGNSA. CDR3 sequence reads: CASSLALSYEQYF. In DNA form, the CDR3 reads TGTGCCAGCAGCTTAGCCCTCTCCTACGAGCAGTACTTC.

This clonotype was seen only once. It may be a read error: a sequence one base away is much more abundant. The chain combines TRBV7-9 with TRBJ2-7; no reliable D call. From germline, CDR1 is SEHNR and CDR2 FQNEAQ (reference sequence). There are 10 residues in the CDR3. CDR3 amino acids: CTSSKDEQYF. CDR3 bases: TGTACCAGCAGCAAGGACGAGCAGTACTTC.

V and J are TRBV20-1 and TRBJ2-1; 10 nucleotides agree with TRBD2. The V and J ends lost 0 bases and 5 bases, in that order; junction bases with no gene match: 4. This CDR3 has 15 residues. Germline V gives CDR1 DFQATT, CDR2 SNEGSKA (reference sequence). CDR3: CSARDLLAGDNEQFF. The CDR3 region has the DNA TGCAGTGCTAGAGATCTCCTAGCGGGGGACAATGAGCAGTTCTTC.

The V gene is TRBV7-8, the J gene TRBJ2-2, with TRBD2 identical over 7 bases. V trimming: 2 bases; J trimming: 3 bases; junction bases outside the gene matches: 9. This CDR3 contains 17 residues. Germline V gene lookup returns CDR1 SGHVS and CDR2 FQNEAQ. CDR3 loop: CASSLRPASGDTGELFF. Here the CDR3 DNA reads TGTGCCAGCAGCTTACGCCCTGCGAGCGGGGACACCGGGGAGCTGTTTTTT. Full variable domain (missing parts from reference TRBV7-8 and TRBJ2-2): GAGVSQSPRYKVAKRGQDVALRCDPISGHVSLFWYQQALGQGPEFLTYFQNEAQLDKSGLPSDRFFAERPEGSVSTLKIQRTQQEDSAVYLCASSLRPASGDTGELFFGEGSRLTVL.

The rearrangement uses TRBV27 and TRBJ1-2; no firm D call. Trimming stripped 4 bases from V and 0 bases from J, with 9 bases between. This CDR3 region has 14 residues. CDR1 MNHEY and CDR2 SMNVEV come from the germline V gene (reference sequence). The CDR3 is CASSYHGSNYGYTF. The CDR3 nucleotides read TGTGCCAGCAGTTATCACGGGTCTAACTATGGCTACACCTTC.

The gene calls are TRBV19 and TRBJ2-3, with D possibly TRBD1 on 6 matching bases. Looked up from germline, CDR1 is LNHDA and CDR2 is SQIVND (reference sequence). The V gene lost 3 bases and the J gene lost 5 bases, with 18 bases spanning the gap. The CDR3 runs to 16 residues. CDR3 DNA: TGTGCCAGTAGTATTAATCTCAGGGGACGGCGAGATACGCAGTATTTT. This codes for CASSINLRGRRDTQYF.

The chain couples TRBV4-3 to TRBJ1-1; D may be TRBD1 (6 bases). Trimming removed 7 bases from V and 4 bases from J, with 16 bases in between. The CDR3 sequence is 14 residues long. Germline lookup yields CDR1 LGHNA and CDR2 YSLEER. In DNA, the CDR3 is TGCGCCAGCAAGAGCGGTGTAGGGGGCACTGAAGCTTTCTTT. Residues: CASKSGVGGTEAFF.

This clonotype appeared a few times. The genes are TRBV7-9 and TRBJ1-1; D is undetermined. V gave up 5 bases and J gave up 2 bases, with 12 bases separating them. CDR1 and CDR2 from the germline V gene are SEHNR and FQNEAQ (reference sequence). The CDR3 spans 14 residues. Here the CDR3 reads CASSPTARNTEAFF. The CDR3 DNA reads TGTGCCAGCAGCCCTACAGCCCGAAACACTGAAGCTTTCTTT.

This clonotype has only a few counts. V usage is TRBV7-2 and J usage is TRBJ1-3, with D uncertain. The CDR3 covers 14 residues. Trimming shortened V by 2 bases and J by 4 bases, and 9 bases separated the two germline ends. Germline loops: CDR1 SGHTA, CDR2 FQGNSA. The CDR3 loop reads CASSLSGNGNTIYF. CDR3 bases: TGTGCCAGCAGCTTATCTGGGAACGGAAACACCATATATTTT.

The rearrangement joins TRBV7-9 to TRBJ2-5; 8 bases are shared with TRBD2. Germline CDR1 SEHNR, CDR2 FQNEAQ (reference sequence). Unmatched junction bases numbered 9, after V lost 3 bases and J lost 3 bases. The CDR3 runs to 16 residues. The chain's CDR3 is CASSLGSGTSKETQYF. CDR3 coding DNA: TGTGCCAGCAGCTTGGGATCCGGGACTAGTAAAGAGACCCAGTACTTC.

Only a few counts were recorded for this clonotype. The CDR3 reads CASSNPQTGILYNEQFF. The CDR3 coding sequence is TGTGCCAGCAGCAATCCCCAGACAGGGATTCTCTACAATGAGCAGTTCTTC. The chain employs TRBV11-2 and TRBJ2-1; 7 bases align to TRBD1. Trimming at V came to 5 bases and at J to 3 bases, leaving 13 bases not matched to a gene. Germline assignment: CDR1 SGHAT and CDR2 FQNNGV. The CDR3 is 17 residues long.